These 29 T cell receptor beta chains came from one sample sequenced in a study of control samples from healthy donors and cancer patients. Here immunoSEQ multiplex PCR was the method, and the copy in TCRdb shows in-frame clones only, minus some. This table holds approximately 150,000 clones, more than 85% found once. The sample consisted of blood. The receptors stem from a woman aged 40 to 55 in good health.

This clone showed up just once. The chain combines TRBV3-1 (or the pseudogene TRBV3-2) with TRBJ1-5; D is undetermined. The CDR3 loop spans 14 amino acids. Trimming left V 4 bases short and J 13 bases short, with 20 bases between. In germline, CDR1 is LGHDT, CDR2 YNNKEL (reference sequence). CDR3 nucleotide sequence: TGTGCCAGCAGCCTCTCAAAGGACGGAATGCGGCAGCATTTT. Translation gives CASSLSKDGMRQHF.

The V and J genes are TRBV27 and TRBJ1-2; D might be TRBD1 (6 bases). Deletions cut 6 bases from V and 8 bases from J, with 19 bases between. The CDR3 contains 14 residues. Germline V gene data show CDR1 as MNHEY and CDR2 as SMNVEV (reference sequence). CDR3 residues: CASSHSTGAGGYTF. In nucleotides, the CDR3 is TGTGCCAGCAGCCATTCGACAGGTGCTGGGGGCTACACCTTC.

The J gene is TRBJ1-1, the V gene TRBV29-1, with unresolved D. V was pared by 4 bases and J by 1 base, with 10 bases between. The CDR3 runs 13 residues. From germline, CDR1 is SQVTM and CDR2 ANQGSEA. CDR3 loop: CSVVKGPNTEAFF. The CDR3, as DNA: TGCAGCGTTGTAAAAGGGCCGAACACTGAAGCTTTCTTT.

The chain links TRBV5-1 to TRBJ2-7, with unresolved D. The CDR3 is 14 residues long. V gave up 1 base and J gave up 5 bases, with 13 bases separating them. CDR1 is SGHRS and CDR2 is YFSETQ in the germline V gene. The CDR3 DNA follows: TGCGCCAGCAGCTTGTGGTCTACGGTCGACGAGCAGTACTTC. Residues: CASSLWSTVDEQYF. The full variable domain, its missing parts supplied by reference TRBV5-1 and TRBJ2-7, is KAGVTQTPRYLIKTRGQQVTLSCSPISGHRSVSWYQQTPGQGLQFLFEYFSETQRNKGNFPGRFSGRQFSNSRSEMNVSTLELGDSALYLCASSLWSTVDEQYFGPGTRLTVT.

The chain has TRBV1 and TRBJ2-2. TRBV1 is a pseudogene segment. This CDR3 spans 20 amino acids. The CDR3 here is CTSTPRWVVGGWSNTGELFF. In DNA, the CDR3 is TGCACCAGCACTCCAAGATGGGTCGTGGGGGGCTGGTCGAACACCGGGGAGCTGTTTTTT.

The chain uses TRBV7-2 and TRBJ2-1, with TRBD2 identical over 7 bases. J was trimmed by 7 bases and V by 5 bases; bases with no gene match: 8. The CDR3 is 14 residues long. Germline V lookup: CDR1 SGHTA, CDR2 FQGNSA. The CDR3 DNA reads TGTGCCAGCAGCCAGGCTAGGACTAGGAATGAGCAGTTCTTC. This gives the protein CASSQARTRNEQFF.

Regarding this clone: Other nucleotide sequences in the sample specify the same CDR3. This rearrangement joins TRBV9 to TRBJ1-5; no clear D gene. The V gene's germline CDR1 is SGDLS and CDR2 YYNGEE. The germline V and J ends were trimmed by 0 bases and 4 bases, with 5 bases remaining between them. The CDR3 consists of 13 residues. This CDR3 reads CASSVDGNQPQHF. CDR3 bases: TGTGCCAGCAGCGTAGACGGGAATCAGCCCCAGCATTTT.

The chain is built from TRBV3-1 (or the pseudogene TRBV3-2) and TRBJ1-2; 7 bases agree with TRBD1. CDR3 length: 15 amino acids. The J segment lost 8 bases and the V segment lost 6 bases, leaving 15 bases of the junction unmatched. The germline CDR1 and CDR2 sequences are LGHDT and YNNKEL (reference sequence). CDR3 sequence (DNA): TGTGCCAGCAGAACCCTGGGACAGATTATGGGAGGCTACACCTTC. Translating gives CASRTLGQIMGGYTF.

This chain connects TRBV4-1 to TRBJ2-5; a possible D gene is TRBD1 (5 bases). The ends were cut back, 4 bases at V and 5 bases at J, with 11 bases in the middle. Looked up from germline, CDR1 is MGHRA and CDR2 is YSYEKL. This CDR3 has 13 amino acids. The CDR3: CASSPLGPETQYF. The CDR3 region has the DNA TGCGCCAGCAGCCCATTGGGGCCGGAGACCCAGTACTTC.

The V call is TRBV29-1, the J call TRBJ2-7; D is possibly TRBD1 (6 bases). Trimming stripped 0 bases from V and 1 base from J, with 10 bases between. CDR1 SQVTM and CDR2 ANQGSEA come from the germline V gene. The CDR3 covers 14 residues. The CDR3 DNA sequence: TGCAGCGTTGAAGAGGGGGACACTTCCTACGAGCAGTACTTC. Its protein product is CSVEEGDTSYEQYF.

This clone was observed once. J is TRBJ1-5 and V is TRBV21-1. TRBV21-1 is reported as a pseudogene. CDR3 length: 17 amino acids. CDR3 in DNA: TGTGCCAGCAGCAAACTAAGCGCCCAGAATAGCAATCAGCCCCAGCATTTT. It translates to CASSKLSAQNSNQPQHF.

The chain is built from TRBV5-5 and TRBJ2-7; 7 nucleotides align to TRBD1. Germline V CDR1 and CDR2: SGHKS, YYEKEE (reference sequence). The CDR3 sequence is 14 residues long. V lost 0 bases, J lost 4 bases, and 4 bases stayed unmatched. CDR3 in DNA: TGTGCCAGCAGCTTGGCCTCAGGGGGTTACGAGCAGTACTTC. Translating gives CASSLASGGYEQYF.

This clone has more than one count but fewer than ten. This CDR3 is CASSIDGGQGATDTQYF. The DNA of the CDR3 is TGTGCCAGTAGTATCGACGGGGGACAGGGGGCAACAGATACGCAGTATTTT. The chain recombines TRBV19 with TRBJ2-3, with TRBD1 matching over 12 bases. Germline lookup yields CDR1 LNHDA and CDR2 SQIVND (reference sequence). With 3 bases clipped from V and 3 bases from J, the junction kept 7 bases outside the gene matches. The CDR3 contains 17 residues.

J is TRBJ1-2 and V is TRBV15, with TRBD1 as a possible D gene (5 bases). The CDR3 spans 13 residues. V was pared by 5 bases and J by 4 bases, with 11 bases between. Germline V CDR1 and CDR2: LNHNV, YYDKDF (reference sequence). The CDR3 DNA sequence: TGTGCCACCAGCCGGGGGGGGGTCTATGGCTACACCTTC. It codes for CATSRGGVYGYTF. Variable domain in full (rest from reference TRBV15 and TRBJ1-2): DAMVIQNPRYQVTQFGKPVTLSCSQTLNHNVMYWYQQKSSQAPKLLFHYYDKDFNNEADTPDNFQSRRPNTSFCFLDIRSPGLGDTAMYLCATSRGGVYGYTFGSGTRLTVV.

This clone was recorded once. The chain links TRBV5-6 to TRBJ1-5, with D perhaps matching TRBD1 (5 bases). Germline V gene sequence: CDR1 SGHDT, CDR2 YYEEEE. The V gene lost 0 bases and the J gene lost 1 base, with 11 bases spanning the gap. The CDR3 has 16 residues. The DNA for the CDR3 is TGTGCCAGCAGCTTGGTGGGGCGAGGAAGCAATCAGCCCCAGCATTTT. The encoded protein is CASSLVGRGSNQPQHF.

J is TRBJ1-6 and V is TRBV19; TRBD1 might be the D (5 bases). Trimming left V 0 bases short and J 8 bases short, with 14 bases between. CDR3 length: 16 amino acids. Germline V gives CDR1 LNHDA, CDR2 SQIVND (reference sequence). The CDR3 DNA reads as TGTGCCAGTAGTATAGAGGGGCAGTTTAATGATTCACCCCTCCACTTT. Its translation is CASSIEGQFNDSPLHF.

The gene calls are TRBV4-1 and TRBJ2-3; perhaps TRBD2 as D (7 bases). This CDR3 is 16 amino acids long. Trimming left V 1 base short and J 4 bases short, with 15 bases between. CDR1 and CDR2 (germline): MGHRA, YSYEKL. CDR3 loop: CASSQVWGGAADTQYF. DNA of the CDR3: TGCGCCAGCAGCCAAGTATGGGGGGGGGCCGCAGATACGCAGTATTTT.

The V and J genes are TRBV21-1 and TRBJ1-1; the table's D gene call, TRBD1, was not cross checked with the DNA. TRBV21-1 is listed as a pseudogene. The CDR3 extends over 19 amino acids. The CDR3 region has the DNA TGTGCCAGCAGCAAATTTTTTCAGGGGATCCCGTTCGGCGACACTGAAGCTTTCTTT. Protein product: CASSKFFQGIPFGDTEAFF.

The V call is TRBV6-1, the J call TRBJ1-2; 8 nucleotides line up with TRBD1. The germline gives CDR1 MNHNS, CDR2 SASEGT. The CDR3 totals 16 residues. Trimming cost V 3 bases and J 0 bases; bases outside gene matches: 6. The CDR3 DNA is TGTGCCAGCAGTGAGCCAGGACAGGGAGCTAACTATGGCTACACCTTC. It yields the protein CASSEPGQGANYGYTF.

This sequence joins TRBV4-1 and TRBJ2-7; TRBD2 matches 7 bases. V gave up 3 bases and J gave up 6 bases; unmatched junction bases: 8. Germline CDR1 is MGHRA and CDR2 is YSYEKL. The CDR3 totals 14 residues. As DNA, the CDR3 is TGCGCCAGCAGCCAGACAATACCGGGAGGCGAGCAGTACTTC. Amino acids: CASSQTIPGGEQYF.

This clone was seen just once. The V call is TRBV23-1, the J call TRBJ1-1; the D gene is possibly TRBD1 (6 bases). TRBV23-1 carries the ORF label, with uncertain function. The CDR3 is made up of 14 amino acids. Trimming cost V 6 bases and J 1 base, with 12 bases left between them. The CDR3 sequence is CASRKGQPNTEAFF. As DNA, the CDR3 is TGCGCCAGCAGAAAGGGACAACCGAACACTGAAGCTTTCTTT.

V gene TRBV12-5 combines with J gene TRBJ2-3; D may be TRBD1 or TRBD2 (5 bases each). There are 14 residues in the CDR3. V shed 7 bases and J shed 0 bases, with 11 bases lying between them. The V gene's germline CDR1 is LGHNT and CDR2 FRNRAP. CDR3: CASENGASTDTQYF. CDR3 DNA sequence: TGTGCTAGTGAGAACGGGGCTAGCACAGATACGCAGTATTTT.

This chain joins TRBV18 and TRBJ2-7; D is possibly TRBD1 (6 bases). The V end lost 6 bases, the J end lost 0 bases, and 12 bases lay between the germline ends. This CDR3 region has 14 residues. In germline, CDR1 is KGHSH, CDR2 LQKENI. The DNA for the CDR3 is TGTGCCAGCTCCACGACAGGTAACTCCTACGAGCAGTACTTC. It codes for CASSTTGNSYEQYF.

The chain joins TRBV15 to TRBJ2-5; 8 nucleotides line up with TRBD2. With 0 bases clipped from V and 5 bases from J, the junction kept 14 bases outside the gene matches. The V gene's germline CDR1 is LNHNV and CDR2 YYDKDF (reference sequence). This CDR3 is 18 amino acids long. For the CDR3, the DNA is TGTGCCACCAGCAGAGAGGACCAGCGGGGGAGTCTGTGGGAGACCCAGTACTTC. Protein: CATSREDQRGSLWETQYF.

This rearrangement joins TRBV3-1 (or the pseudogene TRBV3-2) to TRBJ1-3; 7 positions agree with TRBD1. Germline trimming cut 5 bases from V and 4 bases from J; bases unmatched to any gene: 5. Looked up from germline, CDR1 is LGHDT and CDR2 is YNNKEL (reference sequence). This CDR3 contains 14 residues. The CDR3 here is CASSTRDSGNTIYF. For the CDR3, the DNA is TGTGCCAGCAGCACCCGGGACAGCGGAAACACCATATATTTT.

The CDR3 sequence: CASSKGGTGRSNEQFF. In DNA form, the CDR3 reads TGTGCCAGCAGCAAAGGGGGCACAGGCAGAAGCAATGAGCAGTTCTTC. This chain uses TRBV21-1 with TRBJ2-1; the D call TRBD1 from the table was never checked on the DNA. TRBV21-1 is a known pseudogene. This CDR3 comprises 16 residues.

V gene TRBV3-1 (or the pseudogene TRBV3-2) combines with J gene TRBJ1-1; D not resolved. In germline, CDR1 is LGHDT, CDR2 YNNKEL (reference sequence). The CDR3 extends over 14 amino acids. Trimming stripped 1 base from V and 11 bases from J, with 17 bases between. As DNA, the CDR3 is TGTGCCAGCAGCCAAGTCATCGGGGATAGCGAGGCTTTCTTT. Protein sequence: CASSQVIGDSEAFF.

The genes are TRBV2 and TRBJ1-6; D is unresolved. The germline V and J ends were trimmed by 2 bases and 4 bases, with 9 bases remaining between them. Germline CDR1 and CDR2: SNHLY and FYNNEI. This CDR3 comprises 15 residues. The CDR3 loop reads CASSEMAAYNSPLHF. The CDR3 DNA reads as TGTGCCAGCAGTGAAATGGCAGCATATAATTCACCCCTCCACTTT.

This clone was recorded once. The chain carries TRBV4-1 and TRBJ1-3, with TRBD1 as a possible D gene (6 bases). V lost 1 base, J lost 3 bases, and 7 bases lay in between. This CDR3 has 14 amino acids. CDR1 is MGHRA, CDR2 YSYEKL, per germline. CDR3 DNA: TGCGCCAGCAGCCAAGGGGGGCATGGAAACACCATATATTTT. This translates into CASSQGGHGNTIYF.